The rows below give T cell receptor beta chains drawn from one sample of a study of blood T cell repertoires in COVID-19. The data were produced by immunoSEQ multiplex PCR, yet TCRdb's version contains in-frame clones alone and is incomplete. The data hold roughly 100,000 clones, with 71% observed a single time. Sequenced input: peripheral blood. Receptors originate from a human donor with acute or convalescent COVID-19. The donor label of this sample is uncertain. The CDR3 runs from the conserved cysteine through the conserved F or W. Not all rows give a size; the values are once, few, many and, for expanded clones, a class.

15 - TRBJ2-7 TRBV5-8 CASSLPQGMSYEQYF
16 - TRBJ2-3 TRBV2 CARSAGGPSGTDTQYF
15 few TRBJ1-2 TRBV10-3 CAISESNQNNYGYTF
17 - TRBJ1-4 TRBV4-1 CASSQTHYDRAHEKLFF
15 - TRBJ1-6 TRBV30 CAWSAGGNGDSPLHF
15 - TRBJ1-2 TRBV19 CASSAPGQGAYGYTF
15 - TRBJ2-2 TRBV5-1 CASSFFPTNTGELFF
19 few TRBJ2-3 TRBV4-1 CASSQEPTGLAGSTDTQYF
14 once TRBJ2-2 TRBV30 CAWSGQANTGELFF
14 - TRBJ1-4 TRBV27 CASSTGQWGEKLFF
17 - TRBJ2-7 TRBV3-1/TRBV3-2 CASSQAAWGLSTYEQYF
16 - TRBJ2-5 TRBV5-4 CASSLAIEGGLETQYF
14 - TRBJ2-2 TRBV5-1 CASSSSGVSGELFF
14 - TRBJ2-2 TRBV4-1 CASSPWWSAGELFF
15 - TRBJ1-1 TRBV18 CASSRGGEGSTEAFF
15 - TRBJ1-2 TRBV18 CASSDTGGRTYGYTF
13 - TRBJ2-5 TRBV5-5 CASSNTEDETQYF
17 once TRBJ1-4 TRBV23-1 CASSRSGQNRVREKLFF
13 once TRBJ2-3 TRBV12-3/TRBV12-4 CASSLSSTDTQYF
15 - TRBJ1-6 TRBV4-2 CASSQDRQANSPLHF
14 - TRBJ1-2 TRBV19 CASSILGQAYGYTF
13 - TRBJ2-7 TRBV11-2 CASSLGSGYEQYF
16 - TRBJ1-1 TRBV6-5 CASSSPAPTAFTEAFF
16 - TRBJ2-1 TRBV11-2 CASSGETSGADNEQFF
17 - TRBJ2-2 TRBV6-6 CASSPLSGGSNTGELFF
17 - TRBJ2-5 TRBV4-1 CASSLGLAGGPGETQYF
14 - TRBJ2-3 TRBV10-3 CAISESSGPDTQYF
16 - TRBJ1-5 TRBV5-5 CASSLGGLLGNQPQHF
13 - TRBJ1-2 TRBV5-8 CASSPFSGYGYTF
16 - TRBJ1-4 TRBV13 CASSYRGATVSEKLFF
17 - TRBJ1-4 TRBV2 CASSGRPGGATNEKLFF
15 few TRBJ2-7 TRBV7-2 CASSLSPWSSYEQYF
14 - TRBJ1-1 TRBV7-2 CASRLGTVNTEAFF
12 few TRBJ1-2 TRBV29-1 CSVSGTGYGYTF
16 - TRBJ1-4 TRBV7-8 CASSLTTGGGREKLFF
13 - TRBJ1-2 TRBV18 CASSPTTNYGYTF
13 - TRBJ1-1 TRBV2 CASSRTRDTEAFF
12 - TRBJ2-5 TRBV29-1 CSAQGHQETQYF